This section outlines one T cell receptor beta chain sequence together with its context. No antigen is known for it. The source of the sample is a study of radiation and T cells in renal cell carcinoma. The CDR3 spans 16 residues. The germline gives CDR1 KGHSH, CDR2 LQKENI. Trimming shortened V by 2 bases and J by 0 bases, and 11 bases separated the two germline ends. General observations from the study: Compared with controls, irradiated tumors had more, larger dominant CDR3 motifs. Sampling covered only 0.75 to 1 g of each tumor.

The method was immunoSEQ multiplex PCR; TCRdb's version includes in-frame clones alone and lacks a portion of them. Of 24,000 or so clones detected, roughly 64% appear once; the ten largest clones hold around a fifth. The treatment denotes: treatment-naive control, cytoreductive nephrectomy. The chain uses TRBV18 and TRBJ1-3; perhaps TRBD1 as D (5 bases). This TCR was recovered from a man aged 35 to 55 with renal cell carcinoma. The sequences come from tumor tissue, collected from a patient whose treatment was nephrectomy without radiotherapy. The CDR3 nucleotides are TGTGCCAGCTCACCAGAACAGGCCAACTCTGGAAACACCATATATTTT. This gives the protein CASSPEQANSGNTIYF.